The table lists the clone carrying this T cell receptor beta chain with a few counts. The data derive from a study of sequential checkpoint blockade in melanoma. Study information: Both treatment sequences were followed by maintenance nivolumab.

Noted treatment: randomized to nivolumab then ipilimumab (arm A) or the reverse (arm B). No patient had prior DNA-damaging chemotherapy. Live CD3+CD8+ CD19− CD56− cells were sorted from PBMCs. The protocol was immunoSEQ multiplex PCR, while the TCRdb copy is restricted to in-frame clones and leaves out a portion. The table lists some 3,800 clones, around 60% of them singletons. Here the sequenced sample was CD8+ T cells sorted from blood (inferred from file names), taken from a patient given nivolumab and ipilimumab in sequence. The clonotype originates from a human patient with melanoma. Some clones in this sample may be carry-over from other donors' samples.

The CDR3 DNA is TGTGCCACCAGCAGGGGACAGGGGGACACAGATACGCAGTATTTT. Translating it yields CATSRGQGDTDTQYF. V is TRBV15 and J is TRBJ2-3; 11 positions match TRBD1. The CDR3 spans 15 residues. Germline CDR1 LNHNV, CDR2 YYDKDF (reference sequence). J was trimmed by 2 bases and V by 3 bases; bases with no gene match: 1. Drawing the rest from reference TRBV15 and TRBJ2-3, the complete variable domain is DAMVIQNPRYQVTQFGKPVTLSCSQTLNHNVMYWYQQKSSQAPKLLFHYYDKDFNNEADTPDNFQSRRPNTSFCFLDIRSPGLGDTAMYLCATSRGQGDTDTQYFGPGTRLTVL.